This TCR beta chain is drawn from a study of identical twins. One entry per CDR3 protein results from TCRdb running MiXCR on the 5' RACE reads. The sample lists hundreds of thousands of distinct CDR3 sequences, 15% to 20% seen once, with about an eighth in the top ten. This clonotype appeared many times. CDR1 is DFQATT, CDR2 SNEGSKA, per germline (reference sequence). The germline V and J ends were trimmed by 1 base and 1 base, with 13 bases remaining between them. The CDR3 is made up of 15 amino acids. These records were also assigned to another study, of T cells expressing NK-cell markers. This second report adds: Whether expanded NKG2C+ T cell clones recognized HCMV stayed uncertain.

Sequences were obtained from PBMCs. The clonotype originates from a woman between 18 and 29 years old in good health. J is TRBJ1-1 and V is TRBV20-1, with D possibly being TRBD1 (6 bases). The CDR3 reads CSARVWGGANTEAFF. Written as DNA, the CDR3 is TGCAGTGCTAGAGTGTGGGGGGGCGCGAACACTGAAGCTTTCTTT.